This T cell receptor (beta chain) originates from a study of cytomegalovirus exposure and HLA in healthy donors. The wider study: According to later analysis, the same platform produced the 120 validation and about 630 first-cohort repertoires.

The method was immunoSEQ multiplex PCR; TCRdb's version includes in-frame clones alone and lacks a portion of them. The sample has a few hundred thousand clones; around 85% are singletons. The study, taken as a whole, reports: The finding came from a later analysis; first-cohort TCR clusters tended to co-occur in the roughly 120 validation repertoires. In vitro work confirmed that a few CMV-associated chains recognize CMV antigens.

Germline V CDR1 and CDR2: MNHEY, SVGAGI. The CDR3 totals 13 residues. Deletions cut 2 bases from V and 6 bases from J, with 10 bases between. With regard to this clone: Antigen specificity is unknown.

V usage is TRBV6-5 and J usage is TRBJ1-2; D is uncertain. Sample: PBMCs. The clonotype was recovered from a woman under 30 in good health and CMV-seronegative. CDR3 region: CASSYGQVDGYTF. The CDR3 nucleotides are TGTGCCAGCAGTTACGGGCAGGTGGATGGCTACACCTTC.